This is a list of T cell receptor beta chains from one sample in a study of regulatory T cells in long-lasting Graves disease. TCRdb re-analysed the multiplex PCR reads in MiXCR, keeping a single row per CDR3 protein. The sample consists of hundreds of thousands of distinct CDR3 sequences, approximately 15% of them appearing once. The same data also went into a second study, on T cells in Graves' hyperthyroidism and ophthalmopathy.

Sequencing was performed on peripheral blood mononuclear cells (PBMCs), taken at new diagnosis, from a patient treated with antithyroid drugs. These receptors were collected from a woman aged 40 to 50 with Graves disease. CDR3s include the opening cysteine and the closing phenylalanine or tryptophan. Each record gives: D gene, J gene, V gene, clone size, CDR3 DNA, CDR3 protein. D genes are given only for firm matches. Part of the rows lack a size; the others show once, few, many or a class for expanded clones.

TRBD2	TRBJ2-1	TRBV3-1	.	TGTGCCAGCAGCCAAGATCCCGGACTAGCGGGAGCCAATGAGCAGTTCTTC	CASSQDPGLAGANEQFF
.	TRBJ1-5	TRBV29-1	many	TGCAGCGTTGCGGGGGGACGGGGTCAGCCCCAGCATTTT	CSVAGGRGQPQHF
.	TRBJ2-2	TRBV29-1	few	TGCAGCGTTGAAGATCGTGAGAGGGCAGCCGGGGAGCTGTTTTTT	CSVEDRERAAGELFF
.	TRBJ2-1	TRBV7-2	few	TGTGCCAGCAGCTTAGCCGTAGAGCATCCCAATGAGCAGTTCTTC	CASSLAVEHPNEQFF
TRBD2	TRBJ2-1	TRBV7-8	many	TGTGCCAGCAGCTCCACTAGCGGGAGTGGCTACAATGAGCAGTTCTTC	CASSSTSGSGYNEQFF
.	TRBJ2-7	TRBV14	many	TGTGCCAGCAGCCAAGATGGAGGGGTCGGGTTCTACGAGCAGTACTTC	CASSQDGGVGFYEQYF
.	TRBJ2-7	TRBV20-1	few	TGCAGTGCTAGAGCCCCTCACTGGTTCTACGAGCAGTACTTC	CSARAPHWFYEQYF
TRBD2	TRBJ2-1	TRBV4-2	.	TGTGCCAGCAGATCAACCAGCGGGAACAACAATGAGCAGTTCTTC	CASRSTSGNNNEQFF
.	TRBJ1-4	TRBV4-3	.	TGCGCCAGCAGCCAAGAAAGCAGGGCGCGGGAAAAACTGTTTTTT	CASSQESRAREKLFF
.	TRBJ2-5	TRBV24-1	many	TGTGCCACCAGTGATTCGCGCGCATCGGAGACCCAGTACTTC	CATSDSRASETQYF
.	TRBJ2-7	TRBV12-3/TRBV12-4	many	TGTGCCAGCAGCCCAAGTTTTGGGGGAGTCGAGCAGTACTTC	CASSPSFGGVEQYF
.	TRBJ1-2	TRBV12-3/TRBV12-4	many	TGTGCCAGCAGTCGCGGACAGAACTATGGCTACACCTTC	CASSRGQNYGYTF
.	TRBJ2-1	TRBV3-1	few	TGTGCCAGCAGCCTAAACCGGGACTCGGGCAATGAGCAGTTCTTC	CASSLNRDSGNEQFF
.	TRBJ2-7	TRBV14	few	TGTGCCAGCAGCAAACAGGGACCCTACGAGCAGTACTTC	CASSKQGPYEQYF